This TCR beta chain derives from a study of cytomegalovirus exposure and HLA in healthy donors. Overall study: T cells numbering 150 million to 200 million yielded 95 million to 140 million unique TCR beta sequences in an earlier analysis.

The CDR3 consists of 13 residues. Germline V gene sequence: CDR1 MDHEN, CDR2 SYDVKM. V shed 5 bases and J shed 5 bases, with 12 bases lying between them. On this clone: Its antigen remains unknown.

Researchers ran the PCR with 60 Vbeta and 13 Jbeta primers. Here immunoSEQ multiplex PCR was the method, and the copy in TCRdb shows in-frame clones only, minus some. The data hold about 150,000 clones, with 70% to 80% observed a single time. General study points: The authors listed roughly 150 TCR beta chains as cytomegalovirus-associated. Later, TCR association rates were found to vary by HLA locus, highest for DRB1 and lowest for HLA-C. In an earlier analysis, in roughly 580 donors, most V segments appeared productive either ~90% or ~30% of the time.

The sequenced material came from PBMCs. The receptor's source is a human donor in good health. The chain carries TRBV28 and TRBJ1-1; the D gene is possibly TRBD1 (5 bases). Written as DNA, the CDR3 is TGTGCCAGCAGTCAGGGACTCCCAACTGAAGCTTTCTTT. Amino acids: CASSQGLPTEAFF.